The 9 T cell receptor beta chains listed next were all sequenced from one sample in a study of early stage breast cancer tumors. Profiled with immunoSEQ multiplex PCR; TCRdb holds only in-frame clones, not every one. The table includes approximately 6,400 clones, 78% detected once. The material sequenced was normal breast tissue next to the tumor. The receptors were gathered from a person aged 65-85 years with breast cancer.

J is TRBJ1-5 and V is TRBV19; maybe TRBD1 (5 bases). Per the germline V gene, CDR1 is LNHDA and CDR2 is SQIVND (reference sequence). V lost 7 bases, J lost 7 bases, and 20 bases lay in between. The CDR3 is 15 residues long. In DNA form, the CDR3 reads TGTGCCAGTACCTCGGGGCGGGGTGAGAGGCAGCCCCAGCATTTT. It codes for CASTSGRGERQPQHF. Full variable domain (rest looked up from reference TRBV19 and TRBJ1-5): DGGITQSPKYLFRKEGQNVTLSCEQNLNHDAMYWYRQDPGQGLRLIYYSQIVNDFQKGDIAEGYSVSREKKESFPLTVTSAQKNPTAFYLCASTSGRGERQPQHFGDGTRLSIL.

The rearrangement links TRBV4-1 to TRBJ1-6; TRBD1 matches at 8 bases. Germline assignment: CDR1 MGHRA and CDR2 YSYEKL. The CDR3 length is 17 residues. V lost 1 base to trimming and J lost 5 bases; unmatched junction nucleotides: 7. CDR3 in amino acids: CASSQGPGGLDNSPLHF. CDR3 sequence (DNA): TGCGCCAGCAGCCAAGGCCCAGGGGGCTTGGATAATTCACCCCTCCACTTT.

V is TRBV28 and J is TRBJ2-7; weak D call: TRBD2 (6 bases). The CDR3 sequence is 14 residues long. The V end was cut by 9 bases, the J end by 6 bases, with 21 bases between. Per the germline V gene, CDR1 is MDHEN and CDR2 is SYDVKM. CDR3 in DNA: TGTGCCAGTACATCGGGGACTTGGATGGGCGAGCAGTACTTC. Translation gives CASTSGTWMGEQYF.

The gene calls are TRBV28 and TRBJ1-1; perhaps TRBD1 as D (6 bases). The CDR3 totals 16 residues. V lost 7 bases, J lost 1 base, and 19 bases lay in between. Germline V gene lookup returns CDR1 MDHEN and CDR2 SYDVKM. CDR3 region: CASTKGGRDGNTEAFF. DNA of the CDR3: TGTGCCAGCACCAAAGGGGGAAGGGACGGGAACACTGAAGCTTTCTTT.

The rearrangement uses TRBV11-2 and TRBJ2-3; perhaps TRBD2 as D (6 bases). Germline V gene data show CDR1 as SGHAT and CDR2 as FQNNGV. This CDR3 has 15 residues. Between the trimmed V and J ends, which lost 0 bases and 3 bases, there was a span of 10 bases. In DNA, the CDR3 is TGTGCCAGCAGCTTAGACGGGAGTGCTACAGATACGCAGTATTTT. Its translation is CASSLDGSATDTQYF.

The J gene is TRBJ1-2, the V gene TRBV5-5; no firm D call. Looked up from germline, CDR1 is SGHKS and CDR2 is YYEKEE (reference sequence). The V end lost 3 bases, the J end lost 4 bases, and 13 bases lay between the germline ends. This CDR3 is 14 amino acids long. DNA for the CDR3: TGTGCCAGCAGCTCGCCGGAGTGGTTCTATGGCTACACCTTC. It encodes CASSSPEWFYGYTF.

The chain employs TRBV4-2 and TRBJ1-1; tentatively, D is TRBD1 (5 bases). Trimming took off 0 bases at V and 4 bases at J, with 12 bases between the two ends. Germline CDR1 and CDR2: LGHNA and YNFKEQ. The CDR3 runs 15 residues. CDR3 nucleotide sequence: TGTGCCAGCAGCCAAGAGGTGGGGGGGGGCACTGAAGCTTTCTTT. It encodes CASSQEVGGGTEAFF.

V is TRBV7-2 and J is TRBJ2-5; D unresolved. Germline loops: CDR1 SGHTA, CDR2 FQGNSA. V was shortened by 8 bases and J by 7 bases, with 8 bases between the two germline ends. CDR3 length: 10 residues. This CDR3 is CASRSGTQYF. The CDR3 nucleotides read TGTGCCAGCCGCTCGGGGACCCAGTACTTC.

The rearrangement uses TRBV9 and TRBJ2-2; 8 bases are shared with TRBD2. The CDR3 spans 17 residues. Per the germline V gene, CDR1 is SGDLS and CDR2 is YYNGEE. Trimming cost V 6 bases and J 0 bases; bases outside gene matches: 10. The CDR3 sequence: CASNGRREAPNTGELFF. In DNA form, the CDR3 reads TGTGCCAGCAACGGCAGGCGGGAGGCACCGAACACCGGGGAGCTGTTTTTT.